This T cell receptor (beta chain) was sequenced in a study of STAT5B mutations in CD4+ large granular lymphocyte leukemia (dated by TCRdb to 2022 to 2024). Notes on the research overall: Among healthy controls, the CDR3 'QG' motif was associated with a particular HLA allele. Flow cytometry on FACSCanto II or FACSVerse confirmed that purified fractions exceeded 95% purity among lymphocytes. The study compared the TCRbeta repertoires of patients with CD4+ T-cell large granular lymphocyte leukemia against those of healthy blood donors. Points the paper makes about the study in general: Main leukemic clonotypes were private to each patient, although roughly 25% of the main leukemic clonotypes were found at low frequency in the non-leukemic repertoires of other patients. The data were not HLA-matched, and the relatively small sample size could explain the higher clonality seen in CD4+ compared with CD8+ T-LGLL. Compared with healthy CD4+ repertoires, CD4-sorted patient repertoires appeared more clonal, and this difference remained even after the putative leukemic clones were removed.

Details on this clone: Its cognate antigen has yet to be identified. No per-base quality is available; no much larger clone lies one base away.

TCRbeta rearrangements were sequenced from genomic DNA using the immunoSEQ assay at survey resolution. For the original study's pipeline: In the TCR sequencing data, the lowest productive clonotype frequency that could be detected was 2.59 x 10-5. Only productive TCRbeta rearrangements, meaning sequences that were complete and in-frame, were kept for the analyses. Sample clonality was computed as Simpson clonality in the immunoSEQ Analyzer version 3.0. Clones were binned by frequency as very rare, small, medium, large (1-20%) or hyperexpanded (>20%). Generation probabilities were estimated with OLGA 1.2.3, V-gene circos plots were made with VDJtools, specificities were looked up in VDJdb, and CDR3 motifs were identified with GLIPH. TCRdb obtained this table from immuneACCESS and retained in-frame rearrangements with V and J assigned. These tables miss some clones; where compared with another copy, unresolved V genes account for less than half of the shortfall, and the remainder is unexplained. The DNA was the basis for D and trimming; V, J and clone size are from that table. The sample table shows about 30,000 clones, and more than 65% are seen once. Clones ranked in the top ten supply roughly 6.2% of the sample.

The healthy controls were 37 blood donors, and the buffy coats of these donors were supplied by the Finnish Red Cross blood service. All TCR-sequenced material derived from peripheral blood: patient blood samples and healthy donor buffy coats. Ficoll-Hypaque gradient centrifugation was used to isolate peripheral blood mononuclear cells. CD4+ cells were magnetically purified from the buffy coats of healthy controls. Genomic DNA was extracted with the Gentra Puregene Cell and Tissue kit and quantified on a Qubit 2.0 fluorometer. Sequencing was performed on CD4+ T cells from blood buffy coats. The sequence was obtained from a human donor in good health.

CDR3 reads: CASSPSFSYGYTF. The nucleotides read TGTGCCAGCAGCCCTTCTTTTAGCTATGGCTACACCTTC. The rearranged chain carries TRBV7-9 and TRBJ1-2; no D segment can be confidently identified. V drops 5 bases and J drops 4 bases, leaving 11 bases in between. The CDR3, cysteine through phenylalanine, is 13 amino acids long. Only the CDR3 region is kept as DNA, spanning 39 bases read in frame from base 1. From the germline V gene (reference sequence), CDR1 is SEHNR and CDR2 is FQNEAQ.